This TCR beta chain was sequenced for a study of chemoradiotherapy in HPV16-positive cancers (dated by TCRdb to between 2022 and 2023). Study-level background: Using functional T-cell assays on cells from two HPV16-positive patients, the researchers defined candidate HPV-specific T-cell clones and common TCR motifs. The study set out to ask whether T-cell immunity against the HPV oncoproteins E6 and E7 changes over the course of chemoradiotherapy and whether that immunity affects survival. TCR repertoires from over 75 patients with HPV-related cancers were then used to track the candidate HPV-specific TCRs and motifs.

Libraries were made using the immunoSEQ multiplex PCR assay. TCRdb obtained this table from immuneACCESS and retained in-frame rearrangements with V and J assigned. These tables miss some clones; where compared with another copy, unresolved V genes account for less than half of the shortfall, and the remainder is unexplained. The sample table shows about 1,600 clones, and 82% are seen once. The top ten clones comprise under 7% of the sample. Because repertoires were sampled repeatedly during chemoradiotherapy, clonal expansion in the tumor microenvironment could be followed. Comment on this clone: Its antigen is currently not known. No clone much larger than this one lies a single base away; base qualities are absent.

The CDR3 runs 15 amino acids, cysteine and phenylalanine included. Only CDR3 DNA is held: 45 bases, read in frame from base 1. Relative to germline, V is missing 3 bases and J is missing 8 bases, with 9 bases of the junction outside any gene match. Looking up the germline V gene yields CDR1 SGHRS and CDR2 YFSETQ. Study-wide findings and limitations: Only two HPV16-positive patients were used to derive the functional definition of HPV-specific T cells, and the survival association was reported for HPV16-positive patients. Improved recurrence-free survival in HPV16-positive patients was associated with expansion of HPV-responsive T cells during chemoradiotherapy. Expansion of candidate HPV-specific clones and E7-related TCR motifs was observed in the tumor microenvironment during treatment, whereas no such expansion was observed for non-HPV-specific T cells.

Source: tumor tissue, taken from a patient who underwent chemoradiotherapy. The TCR was taken from a human donor with HPV-associated anogenital cancer. The chain uses TRBV5-1 and TRBJ1-4, with TRBD1 matching 8 junction bases. The DNA reads as follows: TGCGCCAGCAGCTCCGGACAGGGAGTAGGGGAAAAACTGTTTTTT. This yields the protein CASSSGQGVGEKLFF.